These 18 T cell receptor beta chains share one sample of origin, sequenced in a study of blood T cell repertoires in COVID-19. Generated by immunoSEQ multiplex PCR, the TCRdb table keeps only in-frame clones and is missing some. This sample has about 250,000 clones, with about 85% found just once. Sequenced material: PBMCs or T cells enriched from blood (not recorded which). The receptor set was obtained from a woman under 40 with acute COVID-19.

V is TRBV3-1 (or the pseudogene TRBV3-2) and J is TRBJ1-5; possibly TRBD1 for D (5 bases). V lost 1 base and J 4 bases, leaving 17 bases between the germline ends. Germline V gene lookup returns CDR1 LGHDT and CDR2 YNNKEL (reference sequence). CDR3 size: 17 residues. The CDR3 sequence: CASSQVGGSGGNQPQHF. The CDR3 DNA reads as TGTGCCAGCAGCCAAGTGGGGGGATCGGGAGGGAATCAGCCCCAGCATTTT.

The V and J genes are TRBV12-3 or TRBV12-4 and TRBJ1-1; 9 bases line up with TRBD1. The CDR3 runs to 13 residues. V lost 6 bases and J lost 5; bases outside the gene matches: 4. The CDR3 region is CASSLGQGTEAFF. CDR3 in DNA: TGTGCCAGCAGCCTAGGACAGGGGACTGAAGCTTTCTTT.

The chain links TRBV9 to TRBJ1-5; tentatively, D is TRBD1 (5 bases). The germline V and J ends were trimmed by 0 bases and 2 bases, with 6 bases remaining between them. This CDR3 region has 14 residues. The germline V gene has CDR1 SGDLS and CDR2 YYNGEE. CDR3 sequence reads: CASSVEGGNQPQHF. The CDR3 DNA sequence: TGTGCCAGCAGCGTAGAAGGGGGCAATCAGCCCCAGCATTTT.

This rearrangement joins TRBV7-3 to TRBJ1-6, with 7 bases fitting TRBD1. V shed 6 bases and J 9 bases; nucleotides not matched to a gene: 11. CDR1 and CDR2 from the germline V gene are SGHTA and FQGTGA. This CDR3 region has 15 residues. CDR3 nucleotide sequence: TGTGCCAGCAGTTCCCAGGGGACAGAATTTTCACCCCTCCACTTT. Translated: CASSSQGTEFSPLHF.

This chain links TRBV28 with TRBJ1-5, with D hard to call. Germline V gene data show CDR1 as MDHEN and CDR2 as SYDVKM. Trimming took 8 bases from V and 4 from J, leaving 12 bases between them. The CDR3 totals 13 residues. The CDR3 DNA follows: TGTGCCAGCTTGGGCTATCTAAATCAGCCCCAGCATTTT. Its translation is CASLGYLNQPQHF.

The chain is built from TRBV11-2 and TRBJ1-5; 8 bases are shared with TRBD1. V lost 3 bases and J lost 6; bases outside the gene matches: 4. Germline V gene data show CDR1 as SGHAT and CDR2 as FQNNGV. The CDR3 loop spans 14 amino acids. CDR3 sequence reads: CASSLNRGSQPQHF. DNA for the CDR3: TGTGCCAGCAGCTTGAACAGGGGGAGTCAGCCCCAGCATTTT.

The chain carries TRBV5-4 and TRBJ2-7, with D perhaps matching TRBD1 (5 bases). Trimming took 0 bases from V and 4 from J, leaving 11 bases between them. The CDR3 totals 14 residues. Germline V lookup: CDR1 SGHNT, CDR2 YYREEE (reference sequence). The CDR3 nucleotides read TGTGCCAGCAGCTTGGGCGCAGGACAATACGAGCAGTACTTC. Translation gives CASSLGAGQYEQYF.

Note on this clone: The same CDR3 can be traced to other DNA sequences in this sample. The V gene is TRBV27, the J gene TRBJ1-1; a possible D gene is TRBD1 (6 bases). Germline V gene sequence: CDR1 MNHEY, CDR2 SMNVEV (reference sequence). The CDR3 length is 15 residues. Trimming left V 3 bases short and J 0 bases short, with 11 bases between. The CDR3 loop is CASSFGTGLNTEAFF. The CDR3 nucleotides are TGTGCCAGCAGTTTCGGCACAGGGCTGAACACTGAAGCTTTCTTT.

V usage is TRBV28 and J usage is TRBJ1-2; tentatively, D is TRBD1 (5 bases). From germline, CDR1 is MDHEN and CDR2 SYDVKM. Deletions cut 6 bases from V and 4 bases from J, with 18 bases between. The CDR3 runs 15 residues. The chain's CDR3 is CASSTTGLPAYGYTF. The CDR3 nucleotides read TGTGCCAGCAGCACGACGGGACTCCCGGCCTATGGCTACACCTTC.

This chain links TRBV4-1 with TRBJ1-2, with D possibly being TRBD1 (5 bases). Trimming shortened V by 0 bases and J by 4 bases, and 9 bases separated the two germline ends. The germline CDR1 and CDR2 sequences are MGHRA and YSYEKL. The CDR3 is made up of 14 amino acids. CDR3: CASSQETGSYGYTF. CDR3 bases: TGCGCCAGCAGCCAAGAAACAGGTTCCTATGGCTACACCTTC.

The chain has TRBV25-1 and TRBJ2-7; 7 bases match TRBD1. V lost 6 bases, J lost 2 bases, and 10 bases stayed unmatched. CDR1 and CDR2 from the germline V gene are MGHDK and SYGVNS. The CDR3 is made up of 15 amino acids. CDR3: CASRAWATGTYEQYF. DNA of the CDR3: TGTGCCAGCAGGGCTTGGGCGACAGGGACCTACGAGCAGTACTTC.

The J gene is TRBJ1-1, the V gene TRBV11-2; D is perhaps TRBD1 (6 bases). Trimming left V 7 bases short and J 5 bases short, with 14 bases between. The CDR3 extends over 13 amino acids. CDR1 is SGHAT and CDR2 is FQNNGV in the germline V gene. The CDR3 nucleotides are TGTGCCAGCACCACCACAGGGAAAACTGAAGCTTTCTTT. This codes for CASTTTGKTEAFF.

Written as DNA, the CDR3 is TGTGCCAGCAGTGGCCGTGGCACAGATACGCAGTATTTT. Translation gives CASSGRGTDTQYF. This chain uses TRBV27 with TRBJ2-3, with D unclear. Trimming stripped 5 bases from V and 1 base from J, with 7 bases between. Germline V gene lookup returns CDR1 MNHEY and CDR2 SMNVEV (reference sequence). The CDR3 is made up of 13 amino acids.

This clone is a singleton in its sample. CDR3 in DNA: TGTGCCAGCAGCTTAGATTCAGGTGGCGAGCAGTACTTC. This translates into CASSLDSGGEQYF. This chain joins TRBV11-3 and TRBJ2-7; no definite D call. CDR1 and CDR2 from the germline V gene are SGHNT and YENEEA. V lost 0 bases, J lost 6 bases, and 9 bases lay in between. CDR3 length: 13 residues. Variable domain in full (rest from reference TRBV11-3 and TRBJ2-7): EAGVVQSPRYKIIEKKQPVAFWCNPISGHNTLYWYLQNLGQGPELLIRYENEEAVDDSQLPKDRFSAERLKGVDSTLKIQPAELGDSAVYLCASSLDSGGEQYFGPGTRLTVT.

The count of this clone is one. The chain recombines TRBV4-3 with TRBJ2-7, with a tentative D call TRBD1 (6 bases). The CDR3 consists of 15 residues. CDR1 is LGHNA, CDR2 YSLEER, per germline. The V end was cut by 3 bases, the J end by 6 bases, with 18 bases between. The CDR3 region has the DNA TGCGCCAGCAGCCAGTTTCGAGGACAGCCTCTCGAGCAGTACTTC. Translation gives CASSQFRGQPLEQYF.

J is TRBJ1-6 and V is TRBV7-9; D gene ambiguous. Germline V gene lookup returns CDR1 SEHNR and CDR2 FQNEAQ (reference sequence). The CDR3 spans 17 residues. Between the trimmed V and J ends, which lost 5 bases and 7 bases, there was a span of 21 bases. The CDR3: CASSPTAGTTRNSPLHF. The DNA of the CDR3 is TGTGCCAGCAGCCCTACAGCGGGCACGACCAGGAATTCACCCCTCCACTTT.

This sequence joins TRBV27 and TRBJ1-6; no clear D. The CDR3 runs 15 residues. Germline CDR1 reads MNHEY; CDR2 reads SMNVEV (reference sequence). V was cut by 4 bases and J by 0 bases, with 7 bases left in between. The CDR3 DNA sequence: TGTGCCAGCAGTTATCGGAGCTCCTATAATTCACCCCTCCACTTT. Translating gives CASSYRSSYNSPLHF.

V gene TRBV12-3 or TRBV12-4 combines with J gene TRBJ1-2; no firm D call. CDR3 length equals 12 residues. The ends were cut back, 2 bases at V and 7 bases at J, with 8 bases in the middle. The CDR3 DNA sequence: TGTGCCAGCAGTTTATCGTTTCTTGGCTACACCTTC. Protein: CASSLSFLGYTF.